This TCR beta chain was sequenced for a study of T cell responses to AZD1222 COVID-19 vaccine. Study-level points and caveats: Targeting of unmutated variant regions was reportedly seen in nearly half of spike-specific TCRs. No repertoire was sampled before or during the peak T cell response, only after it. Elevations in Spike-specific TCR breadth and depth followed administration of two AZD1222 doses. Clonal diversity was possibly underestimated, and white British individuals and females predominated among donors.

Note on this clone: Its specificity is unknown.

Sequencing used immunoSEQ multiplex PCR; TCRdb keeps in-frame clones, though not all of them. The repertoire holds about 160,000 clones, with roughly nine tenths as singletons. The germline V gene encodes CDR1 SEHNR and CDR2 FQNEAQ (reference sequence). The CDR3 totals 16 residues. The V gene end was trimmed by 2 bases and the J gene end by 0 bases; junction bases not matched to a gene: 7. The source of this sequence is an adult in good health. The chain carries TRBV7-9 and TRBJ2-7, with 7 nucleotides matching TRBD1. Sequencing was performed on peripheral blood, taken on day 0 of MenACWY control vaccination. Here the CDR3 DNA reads TGTGCCAGCAGCTTAAACCGGGACAGTCCCTCCTACGAGCAGTACTTC. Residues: CASSLNRDSPSYEQYF.